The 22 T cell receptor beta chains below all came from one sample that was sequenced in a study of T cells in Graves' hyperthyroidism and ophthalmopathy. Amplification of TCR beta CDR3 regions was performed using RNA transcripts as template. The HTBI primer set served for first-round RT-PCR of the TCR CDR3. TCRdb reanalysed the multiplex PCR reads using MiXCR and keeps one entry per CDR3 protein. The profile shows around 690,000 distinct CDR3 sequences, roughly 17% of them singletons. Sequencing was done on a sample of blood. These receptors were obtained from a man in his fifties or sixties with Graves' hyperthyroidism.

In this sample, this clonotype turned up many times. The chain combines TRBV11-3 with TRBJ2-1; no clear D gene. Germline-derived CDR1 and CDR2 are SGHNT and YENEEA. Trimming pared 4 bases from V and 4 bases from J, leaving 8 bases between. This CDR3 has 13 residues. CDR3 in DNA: TGTGCCAGCAGCTCCACTGATTACAATGAGCAGTTCTTC. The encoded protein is CASSSTDYNEQFF. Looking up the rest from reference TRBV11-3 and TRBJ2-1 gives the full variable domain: EAGVVQSPRYKIIEKKQPVAFWCNPISGHNTLYWYLQNLGQGPELLIRYENEEAVDDSQLPKDRFSAERLKGVDSTLKIQPAELGDSAVYLCASSSTDYNEQFFGPGTRLTVL.

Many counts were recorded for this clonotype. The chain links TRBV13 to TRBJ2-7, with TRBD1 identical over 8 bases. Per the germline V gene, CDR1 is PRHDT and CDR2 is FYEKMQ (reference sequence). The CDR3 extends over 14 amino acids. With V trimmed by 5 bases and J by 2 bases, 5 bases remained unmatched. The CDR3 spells CASSVPDRAYEQYF. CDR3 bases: TGTGCCAGCAGCGTTCCGGACAGGGCCTACGAGCAGTACTTC.

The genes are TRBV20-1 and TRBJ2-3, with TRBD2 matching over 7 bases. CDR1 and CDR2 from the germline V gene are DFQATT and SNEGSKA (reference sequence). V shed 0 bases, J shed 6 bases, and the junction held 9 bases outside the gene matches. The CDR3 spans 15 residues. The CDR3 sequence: CSARDERGAGDTQYF. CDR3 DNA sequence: TGCAGTGCTAGAGATGAGCGGGGTGCCGGGGATACGCAGTATTTT.

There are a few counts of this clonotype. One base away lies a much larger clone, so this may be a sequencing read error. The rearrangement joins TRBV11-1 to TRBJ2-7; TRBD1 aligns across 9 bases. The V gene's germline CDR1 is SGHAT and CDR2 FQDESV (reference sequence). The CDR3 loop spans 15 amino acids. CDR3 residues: CASSRPGQGAYEQCF. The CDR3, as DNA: TGTGCCAGCAGCAGACCGGGACAGGGCGCCTACGAGCAGTGCTTC.

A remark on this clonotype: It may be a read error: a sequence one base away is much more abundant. CDR3 nucleotides: TGTGCCAGCAGCTCCCCCATTATAGGGAATGAGCAGTTCTTC. Protein product: CASSSPIIGNEQFF. The V and J genes are TRBV7-2 and TRBJ2-1; D not certain. The CDR3 loop spans 14 amino acids. The ends were cut back, 4 bases at V and 7 bases at J, with 14 bases in the middle. Germline V CDR1 and CDR2: SGHTA, FQGNSA.

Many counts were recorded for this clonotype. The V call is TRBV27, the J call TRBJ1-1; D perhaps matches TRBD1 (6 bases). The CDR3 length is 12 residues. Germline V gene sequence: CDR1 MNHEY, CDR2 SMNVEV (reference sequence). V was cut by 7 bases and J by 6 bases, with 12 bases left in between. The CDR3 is CASKTGSAEAFF. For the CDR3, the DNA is TGTGCCAGCAAGACAGGCTCGGCTGAAGCTTTCTTT.

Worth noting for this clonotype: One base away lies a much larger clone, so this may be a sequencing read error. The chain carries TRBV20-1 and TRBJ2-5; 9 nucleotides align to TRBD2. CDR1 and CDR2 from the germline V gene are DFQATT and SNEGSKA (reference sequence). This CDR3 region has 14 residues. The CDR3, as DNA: TGCGGTGCTAGAGATAGCGGGAGAGCAGAGACCCAGTACTTC. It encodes CGARDSGRAETQYF.

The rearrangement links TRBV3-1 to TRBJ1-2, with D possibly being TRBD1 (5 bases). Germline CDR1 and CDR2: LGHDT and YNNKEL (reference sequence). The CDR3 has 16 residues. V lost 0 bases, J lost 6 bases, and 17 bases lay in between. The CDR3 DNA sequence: TGTGCCAGCAGCCAAGATCGGGGGAACCTAGTGGATGGCTACACCTTC. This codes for CASSQDRGNLVDGYTF. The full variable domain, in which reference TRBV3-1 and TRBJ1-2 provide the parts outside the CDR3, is DTAVSQTPKYLVTQMGNDKSIKCEQNLGHDTMYWYKQDSKKFLKIMFSYNNKELIINETVPNRFSPKSPDKAHLNLHINSLELGDSAVYFCASSQDRGNLVDGYTFGSGTRLTVV.

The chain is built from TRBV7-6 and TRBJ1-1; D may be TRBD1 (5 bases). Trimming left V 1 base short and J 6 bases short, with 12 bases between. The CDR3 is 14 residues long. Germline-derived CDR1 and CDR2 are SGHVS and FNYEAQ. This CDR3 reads CASSLDRGGAEAFF. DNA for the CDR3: TGTGCCAGCAGCTTAGACCGCGGAGGGGCTGAAGCTTTCTTT. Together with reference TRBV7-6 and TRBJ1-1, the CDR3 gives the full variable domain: GAGVSQSPRYKVTKRGQDVALRCDPISGHVSLYWYRQALGQGPEFLTYFNYEAQQDKSGLPNDRFSAERPEGSISTLTIQRTEQRDSAMYRCASSLDRGGAEAFFGQGTRLTVV.

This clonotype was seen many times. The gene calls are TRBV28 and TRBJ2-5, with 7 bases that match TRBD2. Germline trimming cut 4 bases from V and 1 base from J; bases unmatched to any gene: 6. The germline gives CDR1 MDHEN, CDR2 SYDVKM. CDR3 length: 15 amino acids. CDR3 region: CASSSLAAIQETQYF. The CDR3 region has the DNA TGTGCCAGCAGTTCTCTAGCGGCCATCCAAGAGACCCAGTACTTC.

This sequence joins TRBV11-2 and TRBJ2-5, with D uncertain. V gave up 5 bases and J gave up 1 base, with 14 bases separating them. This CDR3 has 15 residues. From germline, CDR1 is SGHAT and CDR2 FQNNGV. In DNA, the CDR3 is TGTGCCAGCAGCGCCGGCGCCCGGATCCAAGAGACCCAGTACTTC. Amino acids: CASSAGARIQETQYF.

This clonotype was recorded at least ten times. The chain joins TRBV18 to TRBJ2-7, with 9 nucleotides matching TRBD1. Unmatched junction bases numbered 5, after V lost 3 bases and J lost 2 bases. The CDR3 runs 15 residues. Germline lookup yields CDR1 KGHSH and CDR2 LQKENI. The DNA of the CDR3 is TGTGCCAGCTCACCCCCGGGACAGGGTACCTACGAGCAGTACTTC. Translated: CASSPPGQGTYEQYF. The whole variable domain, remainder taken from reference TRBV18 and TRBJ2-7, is NAGVMQNPRHLVRRRGQEARLRCSPMKGHSHVYWYRQLPEEGLKFMVYLQKENIIDESGMPKERFSAEFPKEGPSILRIQQVVRGDSAAYFCASSPPGQGTYEQYFGPGTRLTVT.

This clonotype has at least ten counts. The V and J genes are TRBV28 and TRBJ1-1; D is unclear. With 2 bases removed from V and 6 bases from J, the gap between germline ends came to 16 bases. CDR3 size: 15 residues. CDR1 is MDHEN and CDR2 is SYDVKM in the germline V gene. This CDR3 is CASSLEGLLNPEAFF. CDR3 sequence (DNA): TGTGCCAGCAGTTTAGAGGGTCTACTAAATCCTGAAGCTTTCTTT.

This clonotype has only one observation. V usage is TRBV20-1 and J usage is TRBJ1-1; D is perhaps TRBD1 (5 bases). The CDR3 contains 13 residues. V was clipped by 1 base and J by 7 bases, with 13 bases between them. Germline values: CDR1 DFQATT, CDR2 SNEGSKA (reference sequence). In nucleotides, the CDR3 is TGCAGTGCTAGAGGTGTACGGGGGGGTGAAGCTTTCTTT. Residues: CSARGVRGGEAFF.

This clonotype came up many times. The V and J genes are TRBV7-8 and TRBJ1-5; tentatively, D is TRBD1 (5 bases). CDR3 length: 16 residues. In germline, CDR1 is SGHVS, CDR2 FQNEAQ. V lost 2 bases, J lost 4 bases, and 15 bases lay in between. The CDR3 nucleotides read TGTGCCAGCAGCTTAAAAGAGGGGCCCTTGAATCAGCCCCAGCATTTT. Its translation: CASSLKEGPLNQPQHF.

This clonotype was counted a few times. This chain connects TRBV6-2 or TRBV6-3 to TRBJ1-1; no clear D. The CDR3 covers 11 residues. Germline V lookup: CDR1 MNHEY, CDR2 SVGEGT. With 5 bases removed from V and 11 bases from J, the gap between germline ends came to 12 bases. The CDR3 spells CASSTPRSAFF. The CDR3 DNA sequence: TGTGCCAGCAGTACCCCCCGAAGCGCTTTCTTT.

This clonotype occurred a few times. CDR3 sequence reads: CASSSRDRGPLVSGNTIYF. In DNA form, the CDR3 reads TGTGCCAGCAGCTCCCGGGACAGGGGGCCATTGGTTTCGGGAAACACCATATATTTT. This sequence joins TRBV5-5 and TRBJ1-3, with 12 bases identical to TRBD1. Trimming took 3 bases from V and 4 from J; bases not matched to a gene: 14. In germline, CDR1 is SGHKS, CDR2 YYEKEE (reference sequence). The CDR3 loop spans 19 amino acids.

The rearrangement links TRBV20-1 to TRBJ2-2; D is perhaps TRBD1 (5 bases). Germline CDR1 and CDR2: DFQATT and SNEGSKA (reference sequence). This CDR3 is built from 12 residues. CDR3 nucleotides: TGCAGCGCGAGTCAGGGTGGCGGGGAGCTGTTTTTT. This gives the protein CSASQGGGELFF.

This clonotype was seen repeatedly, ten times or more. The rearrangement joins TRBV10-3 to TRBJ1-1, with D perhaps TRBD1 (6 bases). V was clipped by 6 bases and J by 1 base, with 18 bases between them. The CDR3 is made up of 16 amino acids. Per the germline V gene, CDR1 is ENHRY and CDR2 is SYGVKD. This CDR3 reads CAIRRGANAANTEAFF. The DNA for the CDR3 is TGTGCCATCAGGCGGGGGGCGAACGCCGCGAACACTGAAGCTTTCTTT.

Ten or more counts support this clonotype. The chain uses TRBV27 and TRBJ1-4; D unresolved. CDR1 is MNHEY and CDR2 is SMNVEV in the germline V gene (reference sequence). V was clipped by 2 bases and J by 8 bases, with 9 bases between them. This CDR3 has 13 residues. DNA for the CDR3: TGTGCCAGCAGTTTAAGGAGAGGAGAAAAACTGTTTTTT. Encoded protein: CASSLRRGEKLFF.

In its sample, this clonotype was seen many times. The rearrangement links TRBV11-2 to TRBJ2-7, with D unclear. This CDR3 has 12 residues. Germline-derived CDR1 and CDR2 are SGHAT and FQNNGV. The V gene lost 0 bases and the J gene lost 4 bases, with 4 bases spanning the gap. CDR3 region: CASSLEIYEQYF. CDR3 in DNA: TGTGCCAGCAGCTTAGAGATTTACGAGCAGTACTTC.

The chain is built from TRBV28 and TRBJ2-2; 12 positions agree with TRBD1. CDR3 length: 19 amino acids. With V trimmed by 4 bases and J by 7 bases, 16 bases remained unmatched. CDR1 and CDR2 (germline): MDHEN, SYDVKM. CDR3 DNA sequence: TGTGCCAGCAGTTCCTCGGGACAGGGGGCATCAAGTGGAATCGGGGAGCTGTTTTTT. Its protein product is CASSSSGQGASSGIGELFF.